This TCR beta chain appears in the sequencing data of a study of T cell changes during pregnancy in multiple sclerosis. Clones were read by immunoSEQ multiplex PCR, and TCRdb kept only the in-frame ones, dropping some. The sample has 79,000 or so clones, less than 90% seen once. This clone appeared a few times. The CDR3 runs 12 residues. Germline V CDR1 and CDR2: SGHVS, FQNEAQ. Unmatched junction bases numbered 4, after V lost 8 bases and J lost 6 bases. The chain links TRBV7-8 to TRBJ1-1, with 9 bases that match TRBD1. This specimen was peripheral blood, taken before pregnancy. This receptor was obtained from a female donor with multiple sclerosis, enrolled in a pregnancy study. This chain's CDR3 is CASGQGTPEAFF. In DNA form, the CDR3 reads TGTGCCAGCGGACAGGGGACCCCTGAAGCTTTCTTT.